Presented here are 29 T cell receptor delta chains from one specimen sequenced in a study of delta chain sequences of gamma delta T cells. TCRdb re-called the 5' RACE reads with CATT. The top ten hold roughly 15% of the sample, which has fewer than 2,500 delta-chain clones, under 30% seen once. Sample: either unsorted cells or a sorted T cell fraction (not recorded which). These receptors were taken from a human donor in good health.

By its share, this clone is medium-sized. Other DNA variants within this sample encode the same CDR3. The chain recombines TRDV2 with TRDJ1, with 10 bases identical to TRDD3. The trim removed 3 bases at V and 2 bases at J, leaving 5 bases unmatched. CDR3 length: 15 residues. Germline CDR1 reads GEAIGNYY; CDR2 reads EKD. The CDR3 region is CACDPLLGDTDKLIF. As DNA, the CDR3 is TGTGCCTGTGACCCCCTACTGGGGGATACCGATAAACTCATCTTT.

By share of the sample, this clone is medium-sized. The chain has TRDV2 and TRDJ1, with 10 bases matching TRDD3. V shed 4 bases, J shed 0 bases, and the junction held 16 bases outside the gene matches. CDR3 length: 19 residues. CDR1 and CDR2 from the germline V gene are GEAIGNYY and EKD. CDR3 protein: CACEHIPTGGYAYTDKLIF. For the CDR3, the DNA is TGTGCCTGTGAACATATCCCTACGGGGGGATACGCGTACACCGATAAACTCATCTTT.

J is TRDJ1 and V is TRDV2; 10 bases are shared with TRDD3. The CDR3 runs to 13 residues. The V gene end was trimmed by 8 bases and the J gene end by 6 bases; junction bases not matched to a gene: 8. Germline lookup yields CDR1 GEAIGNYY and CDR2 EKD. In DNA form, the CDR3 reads TGTGCCTTCTCGCTGGGGGATATACATAAACTCATCTTT. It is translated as CAFSLGDIHKLIF.

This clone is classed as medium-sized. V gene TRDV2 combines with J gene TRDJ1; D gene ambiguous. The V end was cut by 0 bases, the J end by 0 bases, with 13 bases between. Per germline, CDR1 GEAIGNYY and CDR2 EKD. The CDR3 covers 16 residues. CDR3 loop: CACDTLWDRNTDKLIF. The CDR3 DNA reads TGTGCCTGTGACACCTTGTGGGACAGAAACACCGATAAACTCATCTTT.

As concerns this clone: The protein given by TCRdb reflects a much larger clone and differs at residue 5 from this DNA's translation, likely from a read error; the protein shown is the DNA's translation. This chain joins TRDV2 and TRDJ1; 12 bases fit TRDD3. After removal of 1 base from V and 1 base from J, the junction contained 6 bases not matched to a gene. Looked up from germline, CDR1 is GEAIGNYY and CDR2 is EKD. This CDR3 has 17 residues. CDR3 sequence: CACDTVLGDTSTDKLIF. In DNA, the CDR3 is TGTGCCTGTGACACTGTACTGGGGGATACAAGCACCGATAAACTCATCTTT.

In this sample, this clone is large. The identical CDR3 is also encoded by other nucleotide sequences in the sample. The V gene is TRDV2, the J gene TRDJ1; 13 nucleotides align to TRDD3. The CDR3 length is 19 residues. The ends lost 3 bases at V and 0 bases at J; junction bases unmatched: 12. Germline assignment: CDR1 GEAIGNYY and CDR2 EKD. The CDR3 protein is CACDDVLGDTHKYTDKLIF. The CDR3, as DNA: TGTGCCTGTGACGATGTACTGGGGGATACGCATAAGTACACCGATAAACTCATCTTT.

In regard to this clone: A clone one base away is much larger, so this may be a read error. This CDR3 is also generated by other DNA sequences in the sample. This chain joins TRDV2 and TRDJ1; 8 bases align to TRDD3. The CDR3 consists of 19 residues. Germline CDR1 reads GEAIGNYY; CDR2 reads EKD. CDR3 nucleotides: TGTGCATGTGACTCCCCCTTCGATGGGGGATTCTACGACACCGATAAACTCATCTTT. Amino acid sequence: CACDSPFDGGFYDTDKLIF.

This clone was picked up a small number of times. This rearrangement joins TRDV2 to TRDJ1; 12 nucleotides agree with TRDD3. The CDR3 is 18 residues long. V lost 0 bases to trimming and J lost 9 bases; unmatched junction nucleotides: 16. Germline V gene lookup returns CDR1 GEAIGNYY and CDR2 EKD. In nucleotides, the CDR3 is TGTGCCTGTGACACCGGGAACTGGGGGATACAAGGTGAGTCTCAACTCATCTTT. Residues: CACDTGNWGIQGESQLIF.

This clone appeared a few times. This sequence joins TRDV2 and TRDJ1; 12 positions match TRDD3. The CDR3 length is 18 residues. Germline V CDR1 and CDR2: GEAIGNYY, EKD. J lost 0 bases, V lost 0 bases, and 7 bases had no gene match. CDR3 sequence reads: CACDTVLGDTTYTDKLIF. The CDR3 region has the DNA TGTGCCTGTGACACCGTACTGGGGGATACAACGTACACCGATAAACTCATCTTT.

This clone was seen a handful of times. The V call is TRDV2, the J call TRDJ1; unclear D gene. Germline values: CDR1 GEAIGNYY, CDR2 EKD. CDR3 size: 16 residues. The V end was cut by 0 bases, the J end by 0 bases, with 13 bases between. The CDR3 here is CACDTVVKPYTDKLIF. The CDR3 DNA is TGTGCCTGTGACACCGTCGTTAAGCCCTACACCGATAAACTCATCTTT.

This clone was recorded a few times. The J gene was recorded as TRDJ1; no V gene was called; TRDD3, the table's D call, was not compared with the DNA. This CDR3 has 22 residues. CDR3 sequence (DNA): TGTTCTGTACTCGGCTCTTGGGGGCCCTTCACTGGGGGACACCTTTACACCGATAAACTCATCTTT. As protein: CSVLGSWGPFTGGHLYTDKLIF.

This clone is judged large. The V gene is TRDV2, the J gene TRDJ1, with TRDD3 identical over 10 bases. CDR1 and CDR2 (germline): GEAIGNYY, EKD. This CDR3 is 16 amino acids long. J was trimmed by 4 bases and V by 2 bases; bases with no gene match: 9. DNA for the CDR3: TGTGCCTGTGACATGCTGGGGGATAAGGAGGGCGATAAACTCATCTTT. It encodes CACDMLGDKEGDKLIF.

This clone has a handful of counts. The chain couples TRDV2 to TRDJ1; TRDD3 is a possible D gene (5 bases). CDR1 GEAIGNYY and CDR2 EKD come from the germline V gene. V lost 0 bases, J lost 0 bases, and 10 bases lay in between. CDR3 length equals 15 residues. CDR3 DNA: TGTGCCTGTGACACCGTGGGGACGTACACCGATAAACTCATCTTT. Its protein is CACDTVGTYTDKLIF.

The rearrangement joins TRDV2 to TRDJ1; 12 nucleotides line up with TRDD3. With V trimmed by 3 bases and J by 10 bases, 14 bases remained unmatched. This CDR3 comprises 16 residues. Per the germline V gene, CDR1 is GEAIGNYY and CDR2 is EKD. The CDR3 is CACDPLLGDTRSTLIF. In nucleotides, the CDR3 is TGTGCCTGTGACCCTTTACTGGGGGATACCCGATCCACACTCATCTTT.

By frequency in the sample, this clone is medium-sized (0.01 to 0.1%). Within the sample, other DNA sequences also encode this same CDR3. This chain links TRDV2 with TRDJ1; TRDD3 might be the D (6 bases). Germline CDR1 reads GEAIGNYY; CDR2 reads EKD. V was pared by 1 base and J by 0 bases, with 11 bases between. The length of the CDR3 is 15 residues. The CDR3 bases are TGTGCCTGTGACACTGTGGGGGGGTACACCGATAAACTCATCTTT. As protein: CACDTVGGYTDKLIF.

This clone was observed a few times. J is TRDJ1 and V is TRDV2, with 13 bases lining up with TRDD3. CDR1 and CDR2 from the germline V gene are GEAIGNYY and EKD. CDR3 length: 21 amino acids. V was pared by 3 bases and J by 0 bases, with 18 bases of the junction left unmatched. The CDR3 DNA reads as TGTGCCTGTGACCCGGTACTGGGGGATACGCAGAAAAAACTTAACACCGATAAACTCATCTTT. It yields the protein CACDPVLGDTQKKLNTDKLIF.

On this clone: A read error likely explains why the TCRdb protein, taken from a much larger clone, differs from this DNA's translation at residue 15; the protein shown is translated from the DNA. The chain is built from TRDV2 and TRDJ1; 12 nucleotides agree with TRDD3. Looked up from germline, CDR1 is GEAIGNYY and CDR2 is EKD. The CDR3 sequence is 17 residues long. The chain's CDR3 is CACDPLSTGGYTDKHIF. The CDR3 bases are TGTGCCTGTGACCCTCTAAGTACTGGGGGATACACCGATAAACACATCTTT.

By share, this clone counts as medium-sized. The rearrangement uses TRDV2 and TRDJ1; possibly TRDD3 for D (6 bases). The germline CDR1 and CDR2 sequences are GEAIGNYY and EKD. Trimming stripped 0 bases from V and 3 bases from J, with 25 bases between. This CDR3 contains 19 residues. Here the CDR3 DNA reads TGTGCCTGTGACACCGTGGGGGGGACAACCGTTCGGGACCCCGATAAACTCATCTTT. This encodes CACDTVGGTTVRDPDKLIF.

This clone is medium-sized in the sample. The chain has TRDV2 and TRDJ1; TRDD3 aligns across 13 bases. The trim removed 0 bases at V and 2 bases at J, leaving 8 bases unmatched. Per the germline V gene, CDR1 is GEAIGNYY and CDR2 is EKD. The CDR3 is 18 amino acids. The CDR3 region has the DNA TGTGCCTGTGACACCCTACTGGGGGATACGCGGGGAACCGATAAACTCATCTTT. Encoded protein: CACDTLLGDTRGTDKLIF.

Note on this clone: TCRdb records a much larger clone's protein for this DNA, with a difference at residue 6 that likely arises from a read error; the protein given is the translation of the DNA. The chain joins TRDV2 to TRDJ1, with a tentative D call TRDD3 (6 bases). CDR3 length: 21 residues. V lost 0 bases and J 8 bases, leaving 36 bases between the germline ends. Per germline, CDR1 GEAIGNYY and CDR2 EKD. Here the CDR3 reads CACDTILSGGVEQGPPTKLIF. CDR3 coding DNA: TGTGCCTGTGACACCATACTTTCGGGGGGAGTCGAGCAGGGGCCGCCCACAAAACTCATCTTT.

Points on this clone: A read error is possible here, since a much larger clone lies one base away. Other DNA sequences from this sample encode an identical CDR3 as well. The CDR3 region has the DNA TGTGCCTGTGACACCGTCGTTACTGGGGGAGGCGCTGACACCGATAAACTCATCTTT. Amino acid sequence: CACDTVVTGGGADTDKLIF. This chain connects TRDV2 to TRDJ1, with 9 bases that match TRDD3. The CDR3 consists of 19 residues. Per germline, CDR1 GEAIGNYY and CDR2 EKD. J was trimmed by 0 bases and V by 0 bases; bases with no gene match: 13.

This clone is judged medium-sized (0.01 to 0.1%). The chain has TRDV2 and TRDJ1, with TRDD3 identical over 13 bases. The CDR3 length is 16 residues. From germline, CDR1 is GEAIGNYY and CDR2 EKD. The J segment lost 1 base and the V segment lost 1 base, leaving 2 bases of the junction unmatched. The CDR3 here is CACDTLGDTATDKLIF. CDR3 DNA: TGTGCCTGTGACACACTGGGGGATACGGCCACCGATAAACTCATCTTT.

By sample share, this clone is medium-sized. The CDR3 nucleotides are TGTGCCTGTGACACCGTATCTGGGGGGTCGTACACCGATAAACTCATCTTT. Translating it yields CACDTVSGGSYTDKLIF. The gene calls are TRDV2 and TRDJ1; 7 positions match TRDD3. This CDR3 has 17 residues. The J segment lost 0 bases and the V segment lost 0 bases, leaving 9 bases of the junction unmatched. Germline V lookup: CDR1 GEAIGNYY, CDR2 EKD.

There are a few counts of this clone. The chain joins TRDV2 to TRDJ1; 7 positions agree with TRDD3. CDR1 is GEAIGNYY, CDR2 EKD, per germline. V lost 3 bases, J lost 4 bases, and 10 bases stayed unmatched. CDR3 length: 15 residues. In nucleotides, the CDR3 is TGTGCCTGTGACGCCCTACTGGGGATTCACGATAAACTCATCTTT. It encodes CACDALLGIHDKLIF.

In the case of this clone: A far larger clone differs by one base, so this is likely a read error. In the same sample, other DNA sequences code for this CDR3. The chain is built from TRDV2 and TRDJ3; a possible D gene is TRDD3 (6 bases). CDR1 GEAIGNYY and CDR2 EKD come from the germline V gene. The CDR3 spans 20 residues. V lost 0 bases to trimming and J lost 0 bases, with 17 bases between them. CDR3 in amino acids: CACDTGSGGPSSWDTRQMFF. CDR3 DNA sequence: TGTGCCTGTGACACCGGCAGCGGGGGACCCAGCTCCTGGGACACCCGACAGATGTTTTTC.

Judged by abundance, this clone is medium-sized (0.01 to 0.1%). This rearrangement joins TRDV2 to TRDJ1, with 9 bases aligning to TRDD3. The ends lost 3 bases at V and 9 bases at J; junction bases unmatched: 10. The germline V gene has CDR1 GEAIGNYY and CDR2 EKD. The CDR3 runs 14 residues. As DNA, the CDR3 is TGTGCCTGTGACCCAGTACTGGGGGAAGAAGAACTCATCTTT. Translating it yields CACDPVLGEEELIF.

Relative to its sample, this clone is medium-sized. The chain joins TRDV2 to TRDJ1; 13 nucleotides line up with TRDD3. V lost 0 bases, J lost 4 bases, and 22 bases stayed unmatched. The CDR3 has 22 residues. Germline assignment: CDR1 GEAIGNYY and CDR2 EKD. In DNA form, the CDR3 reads TGTGCCTGTGACACCGTCCTTTGGCCCCGCGTACTGGGGGATACGTCGGACGATAAACTCATCTTT. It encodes CACDTVLWPRVLGDTSDDKLIF.

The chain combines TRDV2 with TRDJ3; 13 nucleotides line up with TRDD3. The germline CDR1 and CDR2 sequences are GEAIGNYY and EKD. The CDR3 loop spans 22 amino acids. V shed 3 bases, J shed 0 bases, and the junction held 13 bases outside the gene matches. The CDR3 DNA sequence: TGTGCCTGTGACGATGTACTGGGGGATACGCCCCTCGGCTCCTGGGACACCCGACAGATGTTTTTC. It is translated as CACDDVLGDTPLGSWDTRQMFF.

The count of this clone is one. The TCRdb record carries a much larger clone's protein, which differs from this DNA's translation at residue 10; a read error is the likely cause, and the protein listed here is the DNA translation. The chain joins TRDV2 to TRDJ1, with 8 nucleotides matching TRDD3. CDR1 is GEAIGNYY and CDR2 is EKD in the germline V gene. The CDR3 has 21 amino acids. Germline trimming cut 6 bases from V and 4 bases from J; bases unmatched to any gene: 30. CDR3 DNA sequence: TGTGCCTGTCAGATACTGGGGGCAGTCTACCCCGCGGAGAAGACTGTCGATAAACTCATCTTT. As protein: CACQILGAVYPAEKTVDKLIF.